What follows is one TCR beta chain and its context. This entry comes from a study of OX40 agonist ivuxolimab in advanced cancers. Study details: Partial responses were achieved by three patients: one hepatocellular carcinoma, two cutaneous melanoma.

The V and J ends lost 5 bases and 2 bases respectively, with 9 bases between them. Germline-derived CDR1 and CDR2 are LGHNT and FRNRAP. This CDR3 is built from 13 residues. TCRdb's table, derived via immunoSEQ multiplex PCR, lists solely in-frame clones and lacks some. The repertoire has some 19,000 clones, approximately 79% of them found once; the top ten carry around 30%. The material was CD4+ or CD8+ T cells sorted from blood, obtained in a trial of the OX40 agonist ivuxolimab. The clonotype was recovered from an adult with an advanced solid tumor such as melanoma, head and neck, liver or kidney cancer. J is TRBJ1-1 and V is TRBV12-5; D is undetermined. The CDR3 here is CASGEGRNTEAFF. The CDR3 DNA reads as TGTGCTAGTGGTGAGGGTAGAAACACTGAAGCTTTCTTT.